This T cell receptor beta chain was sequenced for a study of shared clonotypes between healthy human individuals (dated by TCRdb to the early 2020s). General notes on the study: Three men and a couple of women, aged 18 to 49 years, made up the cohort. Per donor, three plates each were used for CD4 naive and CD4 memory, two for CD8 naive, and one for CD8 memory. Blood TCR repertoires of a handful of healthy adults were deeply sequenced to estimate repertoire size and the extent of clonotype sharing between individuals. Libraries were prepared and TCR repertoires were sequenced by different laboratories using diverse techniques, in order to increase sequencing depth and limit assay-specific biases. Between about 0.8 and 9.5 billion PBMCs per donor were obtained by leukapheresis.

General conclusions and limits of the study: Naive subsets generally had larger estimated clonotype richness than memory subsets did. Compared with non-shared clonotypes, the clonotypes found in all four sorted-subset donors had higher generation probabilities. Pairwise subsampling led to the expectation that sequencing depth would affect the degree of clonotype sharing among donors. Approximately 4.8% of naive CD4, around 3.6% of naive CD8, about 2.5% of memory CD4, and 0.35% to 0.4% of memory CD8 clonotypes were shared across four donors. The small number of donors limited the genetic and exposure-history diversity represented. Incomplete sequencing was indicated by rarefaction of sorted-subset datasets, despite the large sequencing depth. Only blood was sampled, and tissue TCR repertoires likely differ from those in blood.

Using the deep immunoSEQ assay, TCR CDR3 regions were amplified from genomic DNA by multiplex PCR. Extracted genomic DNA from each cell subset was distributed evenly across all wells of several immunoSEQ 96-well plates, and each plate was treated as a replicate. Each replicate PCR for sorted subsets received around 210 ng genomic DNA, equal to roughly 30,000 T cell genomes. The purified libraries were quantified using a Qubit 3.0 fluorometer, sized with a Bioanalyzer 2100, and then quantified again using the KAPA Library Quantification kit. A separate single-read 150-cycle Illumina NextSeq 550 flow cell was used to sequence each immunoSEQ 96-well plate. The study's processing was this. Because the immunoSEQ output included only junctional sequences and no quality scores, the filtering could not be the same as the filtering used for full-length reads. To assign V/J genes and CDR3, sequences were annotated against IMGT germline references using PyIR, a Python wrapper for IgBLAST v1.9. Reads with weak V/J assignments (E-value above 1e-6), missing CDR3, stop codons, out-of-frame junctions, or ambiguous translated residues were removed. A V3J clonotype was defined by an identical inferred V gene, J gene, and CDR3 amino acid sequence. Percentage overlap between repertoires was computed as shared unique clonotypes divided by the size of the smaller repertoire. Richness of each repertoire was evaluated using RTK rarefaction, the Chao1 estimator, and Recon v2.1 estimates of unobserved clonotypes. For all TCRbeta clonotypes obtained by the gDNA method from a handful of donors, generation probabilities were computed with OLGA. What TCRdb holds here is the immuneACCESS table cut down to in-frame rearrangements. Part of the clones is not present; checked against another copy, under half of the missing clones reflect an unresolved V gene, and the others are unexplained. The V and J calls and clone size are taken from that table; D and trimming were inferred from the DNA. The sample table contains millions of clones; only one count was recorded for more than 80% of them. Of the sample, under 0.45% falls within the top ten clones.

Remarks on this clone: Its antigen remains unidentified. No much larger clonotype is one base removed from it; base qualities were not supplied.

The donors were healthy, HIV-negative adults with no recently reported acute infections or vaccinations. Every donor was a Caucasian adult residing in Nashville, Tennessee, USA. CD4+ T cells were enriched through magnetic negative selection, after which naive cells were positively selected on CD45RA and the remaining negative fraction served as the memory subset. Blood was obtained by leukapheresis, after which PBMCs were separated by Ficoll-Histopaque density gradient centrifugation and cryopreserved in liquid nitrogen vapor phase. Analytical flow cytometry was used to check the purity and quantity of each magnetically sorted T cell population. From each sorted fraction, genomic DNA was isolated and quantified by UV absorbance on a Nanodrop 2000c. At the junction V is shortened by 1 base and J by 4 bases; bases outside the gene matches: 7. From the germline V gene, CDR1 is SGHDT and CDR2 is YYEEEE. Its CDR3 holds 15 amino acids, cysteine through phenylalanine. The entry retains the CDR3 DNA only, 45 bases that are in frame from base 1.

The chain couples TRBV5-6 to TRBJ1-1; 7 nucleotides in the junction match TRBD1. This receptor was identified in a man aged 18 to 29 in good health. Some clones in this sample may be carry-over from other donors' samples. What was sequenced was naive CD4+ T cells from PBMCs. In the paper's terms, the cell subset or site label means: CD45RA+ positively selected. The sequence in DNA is TGTGCCAGCAGCTTGACCGCAGGGGGGTTCACTGAAGCTTTCTTT. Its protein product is CASSLTAGGFTEAFF.